This T cell receptor (beta chain) appears in the sequencing data of a study of blood T cell repertoires in COVID-19. Study in general: Acute and convalescent COVID-19 specimens originated in the United States, Italy and Spain. Sample material is recorded as cDNA or gDNA derived from T cells, B-cell-depleted T cells, or PBMCs.

Authors' data handling: Reference gene primer amplification yielded estimated nucleated cell counts. The method was immunoSEQ multiplex PCR; TCRdb's version includes in-frame clones alone and lacks a portion of them. The DNA was the basis for D and trimming; V, J and clone size are from that table. The sample records some 250,000 clones, 80% to 90% being singletons. The CDR3 spans 12 residues. Germline CDR1 and CDR2: SEHNR and FQNEAQ (reference sequence). V shed 5 bases and J shed 5 bases, with 9 bases lying between them. With regard to this clone: Distinct nucleotide sequences in the sample also encode this CDR3.

This sequence joins TRBV7-9 and TRBJ2-5, with D possibly being TRBD1 (6 bases). The source of this sequence is a woman under 40 with COVID-19, enrolled during active disease. Sequencing was done on a sample of peripheral blood. The CDR3 reads CASSQGWETQYF. CDR3 DNA: TGTGCCAGCAGCCAGGGGTGGGAGACCCAGTACTTC.